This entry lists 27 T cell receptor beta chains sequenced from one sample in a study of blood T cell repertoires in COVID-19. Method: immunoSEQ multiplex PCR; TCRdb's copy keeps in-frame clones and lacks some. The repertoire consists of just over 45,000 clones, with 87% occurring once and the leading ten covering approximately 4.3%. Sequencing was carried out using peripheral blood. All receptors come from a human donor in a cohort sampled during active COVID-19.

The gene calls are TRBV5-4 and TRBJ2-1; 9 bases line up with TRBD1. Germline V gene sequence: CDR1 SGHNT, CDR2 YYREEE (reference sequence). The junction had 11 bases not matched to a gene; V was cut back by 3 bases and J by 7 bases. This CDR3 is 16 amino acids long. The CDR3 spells CASSSRYRGLGNEQFF. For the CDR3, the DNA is TGTGCCAGCAGCTCACGTTACAGGGGGCTCGGGAATGAGCAGTTCTTC.

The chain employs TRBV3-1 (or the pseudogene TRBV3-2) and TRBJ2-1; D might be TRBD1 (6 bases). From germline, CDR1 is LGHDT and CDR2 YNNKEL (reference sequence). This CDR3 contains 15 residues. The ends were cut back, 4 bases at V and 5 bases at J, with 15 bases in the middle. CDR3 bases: TGTGCCAGCAGCCCGCGACTTACAGGGAACAATGAGCAGTTCTTC. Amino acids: CASSPRLTGNNEQFF.

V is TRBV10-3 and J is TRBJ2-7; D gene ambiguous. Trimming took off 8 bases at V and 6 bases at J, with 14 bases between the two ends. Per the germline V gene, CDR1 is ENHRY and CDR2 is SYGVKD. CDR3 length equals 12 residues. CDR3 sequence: CAIRIPGSEQYF. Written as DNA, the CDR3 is TGTGCCATCCGTATCCCCGGGTCCGAGCAGTACTTC.

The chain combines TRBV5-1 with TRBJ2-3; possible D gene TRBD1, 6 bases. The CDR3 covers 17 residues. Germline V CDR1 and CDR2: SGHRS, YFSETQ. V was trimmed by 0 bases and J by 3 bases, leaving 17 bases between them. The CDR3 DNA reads TGCGCCAGCAGCTTGGGTGGGGGCGCAAGGGGAACAGATACGCAGTATTTT. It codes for CASSLGGGARGTDTQYF.

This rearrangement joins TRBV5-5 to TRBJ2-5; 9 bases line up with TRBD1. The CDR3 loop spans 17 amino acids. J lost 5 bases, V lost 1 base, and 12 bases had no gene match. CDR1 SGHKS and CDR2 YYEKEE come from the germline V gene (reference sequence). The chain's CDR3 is CASSLNGVGQGSETQYF. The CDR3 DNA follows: TGTGCCAGCAGCTTGAACGGCGTCGGACAGGGGTCTGAGACCCAGTACTTC. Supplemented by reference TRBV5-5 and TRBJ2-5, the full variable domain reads DAGVTQSPTHLIKTRGQQVTLRCSPISGHKSVSWYQQVLGQGPQFIFQYYEKEERGRGNFPDRFSARQFPNYSSELNVNALLLGDSALYLCASSLNGVGQGSETQYFGPGTRLLVL.

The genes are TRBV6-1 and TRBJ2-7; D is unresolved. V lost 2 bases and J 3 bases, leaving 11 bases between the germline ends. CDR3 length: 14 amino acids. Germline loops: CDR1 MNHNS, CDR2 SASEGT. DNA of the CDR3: TGTGCCAGCAGTGAATATCCGGGTAGCTACGAGCAGTACTTC. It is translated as CASSEYPGSYEQYF.

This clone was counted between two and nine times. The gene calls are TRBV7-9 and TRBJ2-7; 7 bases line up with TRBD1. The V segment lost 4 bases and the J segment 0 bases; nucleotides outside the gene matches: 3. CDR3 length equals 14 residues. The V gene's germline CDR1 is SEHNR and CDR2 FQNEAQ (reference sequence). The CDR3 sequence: CASSWGQSSYEQYF. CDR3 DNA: TGTGCCAGCAGCTGGGGACAGAGCTCCTACGAGCAGTACTTC.

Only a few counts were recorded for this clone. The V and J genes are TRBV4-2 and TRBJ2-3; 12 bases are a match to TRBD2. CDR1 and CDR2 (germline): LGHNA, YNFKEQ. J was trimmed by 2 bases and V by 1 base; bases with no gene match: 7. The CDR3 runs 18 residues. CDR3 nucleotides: TGTGCCAGCAGCCAAGTGGTGGGACTAGCGGGTTTCACAGATACGCAGTATTTT. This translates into CASSQVVGLAGFTDTQYF.

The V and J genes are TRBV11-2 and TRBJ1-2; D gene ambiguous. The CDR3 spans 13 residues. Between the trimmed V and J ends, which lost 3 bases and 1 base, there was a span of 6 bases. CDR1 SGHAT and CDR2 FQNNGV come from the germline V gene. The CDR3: CASSLELNYGYTF. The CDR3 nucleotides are TGTGCCAGCAGCTTGGAGCTTAACTATGGCTACACCTTC.

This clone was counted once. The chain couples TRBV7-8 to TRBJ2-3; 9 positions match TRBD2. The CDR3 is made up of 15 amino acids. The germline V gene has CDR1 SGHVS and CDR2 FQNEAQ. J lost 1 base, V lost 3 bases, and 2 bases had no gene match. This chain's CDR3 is CASSFLAGGTDTQYF. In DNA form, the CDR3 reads TGTGCCAGCAGCTTCTTAGCGGGAGGCACAGATACGCAGTATTTT.

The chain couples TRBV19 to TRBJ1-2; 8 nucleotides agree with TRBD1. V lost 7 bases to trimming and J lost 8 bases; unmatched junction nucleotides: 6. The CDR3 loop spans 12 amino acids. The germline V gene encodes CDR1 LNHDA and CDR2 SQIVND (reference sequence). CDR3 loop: CASTQDRVGYTF. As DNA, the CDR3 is TGTGCCAGTACTCAGGACAGGGTCGGCTACACCTTC. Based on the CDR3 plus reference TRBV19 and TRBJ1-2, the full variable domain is DGGITQSPKYLFRKEGQNVTLSCEQNLNHDAMYWYRQDPGQGLRLIYYSQIVNDFQKGDIAEGYSVSREKKESFPLTVTSAQKNPTAFYLCASTQDRVGYTFGSGTRLTVV.

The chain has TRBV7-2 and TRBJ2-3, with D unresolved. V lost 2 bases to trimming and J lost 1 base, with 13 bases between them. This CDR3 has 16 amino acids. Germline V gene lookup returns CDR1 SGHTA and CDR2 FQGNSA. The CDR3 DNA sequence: TGTGCCAGCAGCTTACCTCTGGGCTGGGGCACAGATACGCAGTATTTT. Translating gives CASSLPLGWGTDTQYF.

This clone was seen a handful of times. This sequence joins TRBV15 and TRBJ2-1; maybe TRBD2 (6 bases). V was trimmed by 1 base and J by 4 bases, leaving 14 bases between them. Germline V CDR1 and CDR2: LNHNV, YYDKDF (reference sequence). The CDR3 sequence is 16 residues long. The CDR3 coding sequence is TGTGCCACCAGCAGAGGACTCGGGAGTAGATACAATGAGCAGTTCTTC. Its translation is CATSRGLGSRYNEQFF.

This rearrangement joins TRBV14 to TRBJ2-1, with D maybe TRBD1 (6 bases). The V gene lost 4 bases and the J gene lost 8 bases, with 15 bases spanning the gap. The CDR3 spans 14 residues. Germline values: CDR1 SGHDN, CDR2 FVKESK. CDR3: CASSLLQGFDEQFF. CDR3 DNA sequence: TGTGCCAGCAGCCTCTTACAGGGATTTGATGAGCAGTTCTTC.

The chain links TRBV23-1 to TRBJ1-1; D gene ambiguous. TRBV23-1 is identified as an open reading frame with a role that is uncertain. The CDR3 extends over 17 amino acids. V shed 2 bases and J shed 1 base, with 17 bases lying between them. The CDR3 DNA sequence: TGCGCCAGCAGTCAACTCAAACAATGGCGGAAGAACACTGAAGCTTTCTTT. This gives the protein CASSQLKQWRKNTEAFF.

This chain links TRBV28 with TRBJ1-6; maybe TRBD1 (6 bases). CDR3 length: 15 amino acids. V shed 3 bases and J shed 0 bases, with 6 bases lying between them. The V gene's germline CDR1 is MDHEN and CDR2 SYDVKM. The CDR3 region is CASSFRGSYNSPLHF. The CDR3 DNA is TGTGCCAGCAGTTTCAGGGGCTCCTATAATTCACCCCTCCACTTT.

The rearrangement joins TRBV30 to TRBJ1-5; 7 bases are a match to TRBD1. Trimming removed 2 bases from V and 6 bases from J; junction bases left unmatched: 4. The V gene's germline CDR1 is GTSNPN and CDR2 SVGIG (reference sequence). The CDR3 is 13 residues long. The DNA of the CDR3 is TGTGCCTGGAGTTACAGGGGCGGTCAGCCCCAGCATTTT. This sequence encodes CAWSYRGGQPQHF. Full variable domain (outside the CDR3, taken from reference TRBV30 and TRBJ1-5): SQTIHQWPATLVQPVGSPLSLECTVEGTSNPNLYWYRQAAGRGLQLLFYSVGIGQISSEVPQNLSASRPQDRQFILSSKKLLLSDSGFYLCAWSYRGGQPQHFGDGTRLSIL.

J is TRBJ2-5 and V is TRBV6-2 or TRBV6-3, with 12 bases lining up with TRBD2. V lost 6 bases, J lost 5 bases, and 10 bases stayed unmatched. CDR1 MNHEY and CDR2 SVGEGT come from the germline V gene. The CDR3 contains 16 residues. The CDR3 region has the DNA TGTGCCAGCAGCACCGCGGGGCTAGCGGGAGGGGAGACCCAGTACTTC. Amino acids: CASSTAGLAGGETQYF.

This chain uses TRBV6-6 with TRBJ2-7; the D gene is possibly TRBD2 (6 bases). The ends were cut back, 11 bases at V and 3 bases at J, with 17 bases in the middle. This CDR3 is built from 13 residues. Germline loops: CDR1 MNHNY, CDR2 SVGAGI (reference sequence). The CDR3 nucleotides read TGTGCCGCCAAAGGAGGGGAGTTCTACGAGCAGTACTTC. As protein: CAAKGGEFYEQYF.

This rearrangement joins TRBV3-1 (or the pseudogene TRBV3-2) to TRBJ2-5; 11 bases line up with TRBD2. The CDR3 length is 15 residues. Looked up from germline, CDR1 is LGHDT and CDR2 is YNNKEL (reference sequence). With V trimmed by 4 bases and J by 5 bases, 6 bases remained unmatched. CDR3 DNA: TGTGCCAGCAGCCTAACTAGCGGGAGTTGGGAGACCCAGTACTTC. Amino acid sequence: CASSLTSGSWETQYF.

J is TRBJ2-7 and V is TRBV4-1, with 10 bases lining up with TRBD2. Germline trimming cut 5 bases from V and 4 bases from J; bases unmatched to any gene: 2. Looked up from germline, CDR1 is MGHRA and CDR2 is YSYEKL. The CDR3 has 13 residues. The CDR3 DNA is TGCGCCAGCAGCTCAGCGGGGGGGTACGAGCAGTACTTC. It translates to CASSSAGGYEQYF.

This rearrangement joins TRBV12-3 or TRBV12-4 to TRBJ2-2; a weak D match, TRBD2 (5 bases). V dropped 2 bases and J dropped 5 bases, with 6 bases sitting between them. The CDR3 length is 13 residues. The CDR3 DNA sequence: TGTGCCAGCAGTTTACCGGGAACCGGGGAGCTGTTTTTT. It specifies CASSLPGTGELFF.

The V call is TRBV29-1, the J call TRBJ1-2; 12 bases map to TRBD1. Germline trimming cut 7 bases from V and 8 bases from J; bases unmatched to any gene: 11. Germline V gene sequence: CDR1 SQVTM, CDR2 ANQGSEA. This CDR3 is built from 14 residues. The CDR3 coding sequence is TGCAGCGCCGCCACCGGGACAGGGGGCATGGGCTACACCTTC. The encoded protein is CSAATGTGGMGYTF.

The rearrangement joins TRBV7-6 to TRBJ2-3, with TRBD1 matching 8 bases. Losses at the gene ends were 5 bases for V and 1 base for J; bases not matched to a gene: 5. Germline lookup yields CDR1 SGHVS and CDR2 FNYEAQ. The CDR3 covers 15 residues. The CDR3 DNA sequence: TGTGCCAGCAGCGTCGCAGGGGGCGGCACAGATACGCAGTATTTT. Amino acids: CASSVAGGGTDTQYF.

The CDR3 loop reads CASSVVGGQHTQYF. The CDR3 nucleotides are TGTGCCAGCAGCGTAGTGGGCGGACAGCATACGCAGTATTTT. The chain links TRBV9 to TRBJ2-3; possible D gene TRBD1, 6 bases. Trimming took off 0 bases at V and 7 bases at J, with 12 bases between the two ends. Germline CDR1 SGDLS, CDR2 YYNGEE. The CDR3 spans 14 residues.

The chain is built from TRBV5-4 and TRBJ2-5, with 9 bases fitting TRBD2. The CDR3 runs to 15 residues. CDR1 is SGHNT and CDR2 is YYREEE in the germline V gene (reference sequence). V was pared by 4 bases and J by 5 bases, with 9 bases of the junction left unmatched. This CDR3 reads CASSPIAGAGETQYF. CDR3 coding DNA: TGTGCCAGCAGCCCCATAGCGGGAGCGGGGGAGACCCAGTACTTC.

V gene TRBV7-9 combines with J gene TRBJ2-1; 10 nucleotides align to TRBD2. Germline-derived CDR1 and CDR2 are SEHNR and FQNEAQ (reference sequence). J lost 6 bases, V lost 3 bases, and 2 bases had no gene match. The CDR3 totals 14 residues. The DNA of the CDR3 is TGTGCCAGCAGCTTGGGACTAGCGACCAATGAGCAGTTCTTC. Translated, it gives CASSLGLATNEQFF.